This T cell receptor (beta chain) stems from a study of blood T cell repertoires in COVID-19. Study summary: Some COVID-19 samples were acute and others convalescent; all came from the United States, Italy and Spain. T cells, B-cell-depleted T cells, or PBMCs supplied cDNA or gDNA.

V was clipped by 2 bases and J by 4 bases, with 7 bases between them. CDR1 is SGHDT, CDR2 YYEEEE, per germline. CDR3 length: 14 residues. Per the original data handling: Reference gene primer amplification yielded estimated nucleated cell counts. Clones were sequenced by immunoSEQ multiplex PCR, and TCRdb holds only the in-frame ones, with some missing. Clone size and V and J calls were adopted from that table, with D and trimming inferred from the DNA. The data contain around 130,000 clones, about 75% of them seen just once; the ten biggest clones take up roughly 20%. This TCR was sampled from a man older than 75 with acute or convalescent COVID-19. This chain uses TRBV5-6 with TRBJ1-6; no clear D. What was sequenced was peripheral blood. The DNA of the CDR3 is TGTGCCAGCAGCTTACGGGTATATAATTCACCCCTCCACTTT. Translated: CASSLRVYNSPLHF. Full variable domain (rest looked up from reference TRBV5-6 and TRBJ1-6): DAGVTQSPTHLIKTRGQQVTLRCSPKSGHDTVSWYQQALGQGPQFIFQYYEEEERQRGNFPDRFSGHQFPNYSSELNVNALLLGDSALYLCASSLRVYNSPLHFGNGTRLTVT.